Listed below are T cell receptor beta chains from one sample, sequenced in a study of human T cells and chemical hapten exposure. TCRdb re-called the RACE reads with MiXCR, one entry per CDR3 protein. The sample yields 180,000 or so distinct CDR3 sequences, 24% seen once. This material consisted of whole blood, taken in connection with sensitization to the hapten diphenylcyclopropenone (DPC). All receptors come from a woman in her forties with alopecia areata. Some clones in this sample may be carry-over from other donors' samples. The CDR3 runs from the conserved cysteine through the conserved F or W. Clone size, where shown, is once, few, many, or a class for clones that have expanded.

15 | TRBJ2-1 | TRBV10-3 | few | CAIAQLAGGLREQFF
14 | TRBJ2-1 | TRBV20-1 | many | CSATLAGGLNEQFF
15 | TRBJ1-1 | TRBV4-2 | few | CASSQLLRGNPEAFF
16 | TRBJ2-7 | TRBV13 | - | CASSPRQGGWPYEQYF
15 | TRBJ1-5 | TRBV10-2 | - | CASRTGHLSNQPQHF
13 | TRBJ2-3 | TRBV20-1 | - | CSASAGGTDTQYF
13 | TRBJ2-1 | TRBV10-3 | few | CAIREGLDLEQFF
14 | TRBJ2-5 | TRBV5-1 | - | CATTSGRTQETQYF
16 | TRBJ2-5 | TRBV7-2 | - | CASSLVRGWAGETQYF
16 | TRBJ2-1 | TRBV9 | - | CASSVAPGVGADEQFF
16 | TRBJ2-7 | TRBV28 | - | CASSAGMDQISYEQYF
12 | TRBJ1-4 | TRBV6-2/TRBV6-3 | - | CASSYGGEKLFF
14 | TRBJ1-2 | TRBV29-1 | - | CSVEDNSSAYGYTF
13 | TRBJ2-5 | TRBV28 | once | CASRDTDQETQYF
12 | TRBJ2-7 | TRBV6-2/TRBV6-3 | once | CASSYTGNEQYF
13 | TRBJ2-3 | TRBV6-2/TRBV6-3 | - | CASSRASTDTQYF
13 | TRBJ1-1 | TRBV20-1 | - | CSALVGSNTEAFF
15 | TRBJ1-4 | TRBV10-3 | - | CAISRGQEYNEKLFF
13 | TRBJ1-1 | TRBV7-2 | few | CASSQVRNTEAFF
10 | TRBJ2-3 | TRBV7-8 | - | CALGTDTQYF
13 | TRBJ1-1 | TRBV29-1 | - | CSVLPMGGTEAFF
14 | TRBJ2-7 | TRBV18 | few | CASGRREGIYEQYF
15 | TRBJ2-2 | TRBV6-2/TRBV6-3 | few | CASSYGGAITGELFF
14 | TRBJ1-2 | TRBV4-1 | - | CASSQDQTFYGYTF
12 | TRBJ2-2 | TRBV19 | few | CASSFSPGELFF
15 | TRBJ1-4 | TRBV7-2 | - | CASSRRELPNEKLFF
14 | TRBJ2-7 | TRBV6-5 | few | CASTGLAGEGEQYF
13 | TRBJ2-5 | TRBV7-2 | - | CASSQGAWGTQYF
14 | TRBJ2-7 | TRBV27 | few | CASSYSGDLYEQYF
12 | TRBJ2-7 | TRBV12-3/TRBV12-4 | - | CASSGTVGEQYF
15 | TRBJ2-7 | TRBV10-3 | few | CAISDSTAGGPEQYF
13 | TRBJ2-3 | TRBV6-5 | many | CASRRASTDTQYF
15 | TRBJ2-7 | TRBV28 | - | CASRRAGTGYYEQYF
13 | TRBJ2-1 | TRBV29-1 | many | CSALTSGYNEQFF
14 | TRBJ1-1 | TRBV6-5 | - | CASRLWDGNTEAFF
15 | TRBJ2-3 | TRBV15 | - | CATSRALASTDTQYF
14 | TRBJ2-3 | TRBV5-1 | few | CASRSARPTDTQYF
16 | TRBJ1-2 | TRBV4-3 | - | CASSQDLIRTDSIFTF
16 | TRBJ2-1 | TRBV6-2/TRBV6-3 | few | CASSYRSGTGGREQFF
15 | TRBJ1-2 | TRBV15 | - | CATSRTYSHEDGYTF
13 | TRBJ2-7 | TRBV3-1 | once | CASSQPGGREQYF
16 | TRBJ2-1 | TRBV7-2 | - | CASSSRLAGVRGEQFF
14 | TRBJ1-5 | TRBV27 | - | CASSLGQAYQPQHF
16 | TRBJ1-4 | TRBV6-5 | few | CASTSKAGSLNEKLFF